This is a list of T cell receptor beta chains from one sample in a study of T-cell memory formation after mild COVID-19. TCRdb passed the 5' RACE reads through MiXCR, listing each CDR3 protein once. This repertoire shows under 250,000 distinct CDR3 sequences, roughly 10% found once; its top ten account for 22%. The sequenced material came from PBMCs or a T cell subset sorted from them (not recorded which). These receptors were obtained from a man between 18 and 35 years old who had mild COVID-19 (a few samples of this study predate the infection). Cell type and time point are not known. The CDR3 runs from the conserved cysteine through the conserved F or W. A D gene is named only where the DNA matches it firmly. Size is stated for part of the rows, as once, few or many counts, or as a class when the clone is expanded.

D,J,length,size,V,DNA,CDR3
TRBD1,TRBJ1-1,14,.,TRBV2,TGTGCCAGCAGGGGGGACAGGGTTGGGACTGAAGCTTTCTTT,CASRGDRVGTEAFF
.,TRBJ1-1,14,.,TRBV28,TGTGCCAGCACTCTATTCCAGGAGGGGACTGAAGCTTTCTTT,CASTLFQEGTEAFF
TRBD2,TRBJ2-1,15,.,TRBV6-2/TRBV6-3,TGTGCCAGCAGTTACAGGACTAGCGGGTACAATGAGCAGTTCTTC,CASSYRTSGYNEQFF
.,TRBJ1-1,12,.,TRBV15,TGTGCCACCAGCAGCAGATACGCCTCAGCTTTCTTT,CATSSRYASAFF
.,TRBJ2-1,15,.,TRBV3-1,TGTGCCAGCAGCCAAGTAACCCAGGGGGGGGTCGGGCAGTTCTTC,CASSQVTQGGVGQFF
.,TRBJ2-3,16,.,TRBV6-5,TGTGCCAGCAGTTACTCGGGGGGGCTGGGCACAGATACGCAGTATTTT,CASSYSGGLGTDTQYF
TRBD1,TRBJ1-2,13,.,TRBV6-6,TGTGCCAGCACCTTGGGACAGGGTAATGGCTACACCTTC,CASTLGQGNGYTF
.,TRBJ1-6,15,.,TRBV6-5,TGTGCCAGCAGTTGGAACAGGGAGTTGAATTCACCCCTCCACTTT,CASSWNRELNSPLHF
.,TRBJ2-5,15,.,TRBV20-1,TGCAGTGCTAGGGGCTTCCATGGGATTCAAGAGACCCAGTACTTC,CSARGFHGIQETQYF
TRBD2,TRBJ2-5,13,.,TRBV7-7,TGTGCTAGCAGCTTACTAGCGGGGGAGACCCAGTACTTC,CASSLLAGETQYF
.,TRBJ1-1,12,.,TRBV24-1,TGTGCCAGCTCAACAGGACGGCTTGAAGCTTTCTTT,CASSTGRLEAFF
.,TRBJ2-5,15,many,TRBV4-1,TGCGCCAGCAGCCCTTTGGGGGGTAGCCTAGAGACCCAGTACTTC,CASSPLGGSLETQYF